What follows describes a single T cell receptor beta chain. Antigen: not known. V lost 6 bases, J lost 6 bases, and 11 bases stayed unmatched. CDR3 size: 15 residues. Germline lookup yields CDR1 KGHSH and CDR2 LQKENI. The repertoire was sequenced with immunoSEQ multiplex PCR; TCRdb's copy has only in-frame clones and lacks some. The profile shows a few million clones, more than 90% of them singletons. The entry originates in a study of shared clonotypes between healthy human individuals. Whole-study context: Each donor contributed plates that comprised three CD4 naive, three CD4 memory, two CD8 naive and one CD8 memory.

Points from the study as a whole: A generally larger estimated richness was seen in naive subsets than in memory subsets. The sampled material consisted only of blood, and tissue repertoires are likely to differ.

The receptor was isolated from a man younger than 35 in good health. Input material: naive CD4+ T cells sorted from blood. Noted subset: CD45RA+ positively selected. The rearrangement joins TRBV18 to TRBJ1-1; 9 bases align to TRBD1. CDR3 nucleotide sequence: TGTGCCAGCTCCCACCCCGGGGGGACAGGGCCTGAAGCTTTCTTT. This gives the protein CASSHPGGTGPEAFF.